The 28 T cell receptor beta chains in this list originate from one sample, sequenced in a study of T-cell reconstitution after alpha-beta-depleted transplantation in children. The TCRbeta library was prepared with unique molecular identifiers. TCRdb analysed the PCR reads with MiXCR anew, one entry per CDR3 protein. This sample has approximately 390,000 distinct CDR3 sequences, with 11% found just once. The specimen comprised PBMCs from the stem cell graft donor, sampled from the stem cell graft. These receptor sequences come from a human donor who donated a stem cell graft to a child with acute myeloid leukemia.

In this sample, this clonotype turned up many times. The CDR3 DNA sequence: TGCAGTGCACCCGCCCGGTACGATATTGGAAACACCATATATTTT. Translation gives CSAPARYDIGNTIYF. The rearrangement uses TRBV20-1 and TRBJ1-3; D remains ambiguous. This CDR3 region has 15 residues. V was trimmed by 6 bases and J by 3 bases, leaving 18 bases between them. CDR1 and CDR2 from the germline V gene are DFQATT and SNEGSKA (reference sequence).

This clonotype was observed a handful of times. The J gene is TRBJ2-2, the V gene TRBV6-1; unclear D gene. V was trimmed by 6 bases and J by 10 bases, leaving 15 bases between them. The CDR3 runs 13 residues. The germline V gene encodes CDR1 MNHNS and CDR2 SASEGT. In nucleotides, the CDR3 is TGTGCCAGCAGCAAGACTGATGCTAAGGAGCTGTTTTTT. Translation: CASSKTDAKELFF.

The gene calls are TRBV7-6 and TRBJ2-1; D unresolved. Germline V gene sequence: CDR1 SGHVS, CDR2 FNYEAQ. This CDR3 spans 17 amino acids. Trimming cost V 2 bases and J 1 base, with 15 bases left between them. CDR3 in amino acids: CASSLINIPESYNEQFF. Here the CDR3 DNA reads TGTGCCAGCAGCTTAATAAACATCCCAGAATCCTACAATGAGCAGTTCTTC.

The J gene is TRBJ2-7, the V gene TRBV29-1; a weak D match, TRBD2 (6 bases). CDR3 length: 14 amino acids. In germline, CDR1 is SQVTM, CDR2 ANQGSEA. Trimming removed 7 bases from V and 1 base from J, with 17 bases in between. As DNA, the CDR3 is TGCAGCGCTTACGACCCCGGGGGTTCCTACGAGCAGTACTTC. This gives the protein CSAYDPGGSYEQYF.

This clonotype showed up just a few times. The chain links TRBV6-5 to TRBJ2-5, with 9 bases identical to TRBD2. The CDR3 contains 17 residues. V trimming: 0 bases; J trimming: 5 bases; junction bases outside the gene matches: 10. Per germline, CDR1 MNHEY and CDR2 SVGAGI. The DNA for the CDR3 is TGTGCCAGCAGTTACTCGCCTAGCGGGACTAGGGGGGAGACCCAGTACTTC. Residues: CASSYSPSGTRGETQYF.

This clonotype was recorded many times. The chain links TRBV12-3 or TRBV12-4 to TRBJ2-1; no clear D. The germline V and J ends were trimmed by 6 bases and 0 bases, with 6 bases remaining between them. The length of the CDR3 is 13 residues. DNA of the CDR3: TGTGCCAGCAGGGAGAGCTCCTACAATGAGCAGTTCTTC. This gives the protein CASRESSYNEQFF.

The chain employs TRBV5-1 and TRBJ2-6, with TRBD1 identical over 7 bases. V was clipped by 1 base and J by 0 bases; unmatched bases: 4. There are 17 residues in the CDR3. Germline CDR1 is SGHRS and CDR2 is YFSETQ. CDR3 residues: CASSLTSGGSGANVLTF. The CDR3 coding sequence is TGCGCCAGCAGCTTGACGTCAGGGGGCTCTGGGGCCAACGTCCTGACTTTC.

This clonotype has more than one count but fewer than ten. This chain links TRBV29-1 with TRBJ1-1; D ambiguous. This CDR3 has 14 amino acids. The V end was cut by 3 bases, the J end by 2 bases, with 13 bases between. CDR1 is SQVTM, CDR2 ANQGSEA, per germline. The chain's CDR3 is CSVDHPGINTEAFF. Written as DNA, the CDR3 is TGCAGCGTTGATCACCCGGGAATAAACACTGAAGCTTTCTTT.

The table lists this clonotype with many counts. V gene TRBV7-9 combines with J gene TRBJ1-4; TRBD1 matches 9 bases. The J segment lost 11 bases and the V segment lost 0 bases, leaving 7 bases of the junction unmatched. Germline CDR1 SEHNR, CDR2 FQNEAQ (reference sequence). The CDR3 contains 15 residues. This chain's CDR3 is CASSLAEQGAGKLFF. The CDR3 DNA reads as TGTGCCAGCAGCTTAGCGGAACAGGGGGCGGGGAAACTGTTTTTT.

The chain has TRBV7-2 and TRBJ2-4, with 8 bases lining up with TRBD2. The CDR3 is 15 amino acids. Germline assignment: CDR1 SGHTA and CDR2 FQGNSA. Trimming cost V 3 bases and J 3 bases; bases outside gene matches: 4. The CDR3 is CASSFSGGIKNIQYF. CDR3 bases: TGTGCCAGCAGCTTCTCGGGGGGGATCAAAAACATTCAGTACTTC.

This clonotype was detected a few times. The V gene is TRBV20-1, the J gene TRBJ2-1; D is possibly TRBD1 (6 bases). CDR1 DFQATT and CDR2 SNEGSKA come from the germline V gene (reference sequence). Trimming cost V 4 bases and J 8 bases, with 15 bases left between them. This CDR3 has 13 residues. The DNA of the CDR3 is TGCAGTGCTAAGATGGCAGGGGTGGATGAGCAGTTCTTC. This translates into CSAKMAGVDEQFF.

This clonotype showed up just a few times. The chain recombines TRBV20-1 with TRBJ2-7, with 8 bases fitting TRBD1. The CDR3 is 13 residues long. With V trimmed by 6 bases and J by 1 base, 5 bases remained unmatched. CDR1 is DFQATT and CDR2 is SNEGSKA in the germline V gene (reference sequence). The CDR3 reads CSASGTGSYEQYF. In DNA form, the CDR3 reads TGCAGTGCCTCCGGGACAGGTTCCTACGAGCAGTACTTC.

This clonotype was picked up a small number of times. The rearrangement uses TRBV6-1 and TRBJ1-2, with a weak D call TRBD1 (6 bases). The CDR3 consists of 15 residues. The germline V gene has CDR1 MNHNS and CDR2 SASEGT. V dropped 5 bases and J dropped 5 bases, with 18 bases sitting between them. CDR3 nucleotides: TGTGCCAGCAGTAGAACAGGGCCGGGTCTATATGGCTACACCTTC. Translation gives CASSRTGPGLYGYTF.

This clonotype has more than one count but fewer than ten. This rearrangement joins TRBV19 to TRBJ2-5; 11 positions match TRBD2. Germline assignment: CDR1 LNHDA and CDR2 SQIVND (reference sequence). V lost 4 bases and J lost 5; bases outside the gene matches: 9. The CDR3 runs 16 residues. Here the CDR3 reads CASSSLLAGGWETQYF. In DNA form, the CDR3 reads TGTGCCAGTAGTAGCCTCCTAGCGGGGGGATGGGAGACCCAGTACTTC.

This clonotype has more than one count but fewer than ten. The rearrangement joins TRBV6-1 to TRBJ2-2, with 9 bases aligning to TRBD2. The ends lost 6 bases at V and 2 bases at J; junction bases unmatched: 13. The CDR3 is made up of 18 amino acids. CDR1 and CDR2 (germline): MNHNS, SASEGT. This CDR3 is CASSHAGLAGVNTGELFF. CDR3 coding DNA: TGTGCCAGCAGCCACGCCGGGTTAGCGGGAGTAAACACCGGGGAGCTGTTTTTT.

The CDR3 loop is CSVHSGETQYF. CDR3 in DNA: TGCAGCGTCCATTCGGGGGAGACCCAGTACTTC. The chain combines TRBV29-1 with TRBJ2-5; D is possibly TRBD2 (5 bases). V lost 6 bases to trimming and J lost 5 bases, with 10 bases between them. This CDR3 has 11 residues. Germline lookup yields CDR1 SQVTM and CDR2 ANQGSEA.

The chain is built from TRBV7-2 and TRBJ2-1; TRBD2 agrees at 7 bases. The V gene's germline CDR1 is SGHTA and CDR2 FQGNSA. This CDR3 is 16 amino acids long. J gave up 3 bases and V 6 bases, and 11 bases lay outside the gene matches. CDR3 coding DNA: TGTGCCAGCAGTTCCGGGATGGCGGGAGTCTACAATGAGCAGTTCTTC. The encoded protein is CASSSGMAGVYNEQFF.

A remark on this clonotype: At one boundary the junction diverges from the germline segment, which might be a read error. The V and J genes are TRBV5-1 and TRBJ1-4, with D unresolved. Germline CDR1 reads SGHRS; CDR2 reads YFSETQ. The CDR3 consists of 14 residues. The CDR3 reads CASSDWSTDEKLFF. The DNA of the CDR3 is TGCGCCAGCAGCGATTGGTCAACTGATGAAAAACTGTTTTTT.

In this sample, this clonotype turned up a few times. The chain has TRBV7-8 and TRBJ1-6; no reliable D call. CDR1 and CDR2 (germline): SGHVS, FQNEAQ. The CDR3 contains 15 residues. V shed 2 bases and J shed 9 bases, with 14 bases lying between them. CDR3 region: CASSLRLELTSPLHF. DNA of the CDR3: TGTGCCAGCAGCTTACGTCTCGAGTTAACTTCACCCCTCCACTTT. The variable domain in full, completed from reference TRBV7-8 and TRBJ1-6, reads GAGVSQSPRYKVAKRGQDVALRCDPISGHVSLFWYQQALGQGPEFLTYFQNEAQLDKSGLPSDRFFAERPEGSVSTLKIQRTQQEDSAVYLCASSLRLELTSPLHFGNGTRLTVT.

The V and J genes are TRBV12-3 or TRBV12-4 and TRBJ2-1; either TRBD1 or TRBD2 may fit D (5 bases each). Trimming shortened V by 7 bases and J by 7 bases, and 20 bases separated the two germline ends. This CDR3 comprises 15 residues. CDR3: CASKTRDQRLNEQFF. The CDR3, as DNA: TGTGCCAGCAAAACCCGGGACCAACGATTGAATGAGCAGTTCTTC.

This clonotype was seen only a few times. V and J are TRBV6-5 and TRBJ2-1; weak D call: TRBD2 (5 bases). The length of the CDR3 is 13 residues. The germline V gene encodes CDR1 MNHEY and CDR2 SVGAGI. V was cut by 6 bases and J by 12 bases, with 18 bases left in between. Here the CDR3 reads CASRYLLGMAQFF. CDR3 bases: TGTGCCAGCAGATACCTACTAGGCATGGCGCAGTTCTTC.

The chain couples TRBV9 to TRBJ2-7, with 7 bases fitting TRBD1. J gave up 0 bases and V 7 bases, and 7 bases lay outside the gene matches. The CDR3 is 14 amino acids. CDR1 is SGDLS, CDR2 YYNGEE, per germline. The CDR3 nucleotides read TGTGCCAGCGGCAGGACAGGCAGCTCCTACGAGCAGTACTTC. This encodes CASGRTGSSYEQYF. The whole variable domain, filled in from reference TRBV9 and TRBJ2-7, reads DSGVTQTPKHLITATGQRVTLRCSPRSGDLSVYWYQQSLDQGLQFLIQYYNGEERAKGNILERFSAQQFPDLHSELNLSSLELGDSALYFCASGRTGSSYEQYFGPGTRLTVT.

This clonotype occurred a few times. This chain links TRBV7-3 with TRBJ2-3; tentative D call: TRBD1 (6 bases). The germline V and J ends were trimmed by 5 bases and 4 bases, with 13 bases remaining between them. The germline CDR1 and CDR2 sequences are SGHTA and FQGTGA. This CDR3 comprises 14 residues. CDR3 sequence: CASSKQGFPDTQYF. The CDR3 DNA sequence: TGTGCCAGCAGCAAACAGGGATTTCCAGATACGCAGTATTTT.

This clonotype was seen a few times. The chain recombines TRBV5-1 with TRBJ2-2; 8 bases match TRBD1. Germline CDR1 reads SGHRS; CDR2 reads YFSETQ. The CDR3 loop spans 15 amino acids. Losses at the gene ends were 4 bases for V and 5 bases for J; bases not matched to a gene: 7. CDR3 amino acids: CASSQDRGWTGELFF. CDR3 nucleotide sequence: TGCGCCAGCAGCCAAGACAGGGGTTGGACCGGGGAGCTGTTTTTT. The whole variable domain, remainder taken from reference TRBV5-1 and TRBJ2-2, is KAGVTQTPRYLIKTRGQQVTLSCSPISGHRSVSWYQQTPGQGLQFLFEYFSETQRNKGNFPGRFSGRQFSNSRSEMNVSTLELGDSALYLCASSQDRGWTGELFFGEGSRLTVL.

This clonotype was observed a few times. This could be a read error, since a much larger clone is one nucleotide away. The CDR3 loop reads CASRHTGELFF. In DNA form, the CDR3 reads TGTGCCAGCAGGCACACCGGGGAGCTGTTTTTT. The V call is TRBV6-2 or TRBV6-3, the J call TRBJ2-2; no firm D call. Trimming left V 6 bases short and J 3 bases short, with 2 bases between. Germline V gene sequence: CDR1 MNHEY, CDR2 SVGEGT. The CDR3 runs to 11 residues.

This clonotype was picked up one time. Lacking the conserved final phenylalanine or tryptophan, this CDR3 likely reflects a read error. The chain uses TRBV7-9 and TRBJ1-2; no reliable D call. The germline CDR1 and CDR2 sequences are SEHNR and FQNEAQ (reference sequence). Trimming stripped 3 bases from V and 4 bases from J, with 3 bases between. The CDR3 is 11 amino acids. CDR3 protein: CASSFIYGYTL. The DNA for the CDR3 is TGTGCCAGCAGCTTTATCTATGGCTACACCTTG.

There are many counts of this clonotype. The chain is built from TRBV12-3 or TRBV12-4 and TRBJ2-3; D unresolved. CDR3 length equals 14 residues. V was trimmed by 6 bases and J by 2 bases, leaving 12 bases between them. The CDR3 DNA is TGTGCCAGCAGCCCCCCGGGCGTCACAGATACGCAGTATTTT. As protein: CASSPPGVTDTQYF.

The table lists this clonotype with many counts. The chain carries TRBV5-1 and TRBJ1-6; no definite D call. Germline V gene sequence: CDR1 SGHRS, CDR2 YFSETQ. V lost 0 bases and J 5 bases, leaving 9 bases between the germline ends. This CDR3 has 15 amino acids. CDR3 DNA sequence: TGCGCCAGCAGCTTGGGTACGGCGGATAATTCACCCCTCCACTTT. Translating gives CASSLGTADNSPLHF.